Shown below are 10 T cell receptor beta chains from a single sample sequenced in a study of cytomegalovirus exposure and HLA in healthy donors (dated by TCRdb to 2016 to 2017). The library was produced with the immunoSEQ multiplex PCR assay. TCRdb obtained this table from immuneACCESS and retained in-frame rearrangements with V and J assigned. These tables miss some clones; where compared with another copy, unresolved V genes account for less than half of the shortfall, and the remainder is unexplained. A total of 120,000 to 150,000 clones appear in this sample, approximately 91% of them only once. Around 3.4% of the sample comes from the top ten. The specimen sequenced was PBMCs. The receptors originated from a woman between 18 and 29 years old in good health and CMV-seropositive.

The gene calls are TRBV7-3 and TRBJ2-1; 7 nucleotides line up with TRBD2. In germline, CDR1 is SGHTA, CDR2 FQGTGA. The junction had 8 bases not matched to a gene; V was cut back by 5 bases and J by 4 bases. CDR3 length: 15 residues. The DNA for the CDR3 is TGTGCCAGCAGCCCCGGGCTAGCGGCTTACAATGAGCAGTTCTTC. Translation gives CASSPGLAAYNEQFF.

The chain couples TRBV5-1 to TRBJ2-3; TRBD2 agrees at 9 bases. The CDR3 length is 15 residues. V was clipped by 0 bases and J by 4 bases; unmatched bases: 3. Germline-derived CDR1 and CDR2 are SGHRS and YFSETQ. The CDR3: CASSLGGRGPDTQYF. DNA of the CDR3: TGCGCCAGCAGCTTGGGCGGGAGGGGGCCAGATACGCAGTATTTT. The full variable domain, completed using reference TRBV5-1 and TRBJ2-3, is KAGVTQTPRYLIKTRGQQVTLSCSPISGHRSVSWYQQTPGQGLQFLFEYFSETQRNKGNFPGRFSGRQFSNSRSEMNVSTLELGDSALYLCASSLGGRGPDTQYFGPGTRLTVL.

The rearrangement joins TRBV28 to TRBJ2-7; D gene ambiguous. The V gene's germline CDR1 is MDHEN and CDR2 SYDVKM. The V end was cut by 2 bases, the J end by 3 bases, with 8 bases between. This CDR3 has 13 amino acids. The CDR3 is CASSLNLDYEQYF. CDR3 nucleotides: TGTGCCAGCAGTTTAAACCTAGACTACGAGCAGTACTTC.

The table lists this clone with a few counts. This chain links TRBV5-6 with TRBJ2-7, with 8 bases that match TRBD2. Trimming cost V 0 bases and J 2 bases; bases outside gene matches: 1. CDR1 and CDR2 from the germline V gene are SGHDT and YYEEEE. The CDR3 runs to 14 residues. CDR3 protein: CASSLELAAYEQYF. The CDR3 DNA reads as TGTGCCAGCAGCTTGGAACTAGCGGCCTACGAGCAGTACTTC.

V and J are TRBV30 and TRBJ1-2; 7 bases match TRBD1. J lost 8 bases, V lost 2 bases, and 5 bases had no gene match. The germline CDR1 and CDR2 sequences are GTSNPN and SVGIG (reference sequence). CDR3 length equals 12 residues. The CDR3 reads CAWSKGAWGYTF. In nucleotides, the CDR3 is TGTGCCTGGAGTAAGGGGGCTTGGGGCTACACCTTC.

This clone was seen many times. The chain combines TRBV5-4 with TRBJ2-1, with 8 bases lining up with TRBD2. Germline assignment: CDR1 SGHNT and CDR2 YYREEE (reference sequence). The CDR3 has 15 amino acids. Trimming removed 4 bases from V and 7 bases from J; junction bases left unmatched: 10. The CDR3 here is CASSRTSGAGNEQFF. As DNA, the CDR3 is TGTGCCAGCAGCCGTACTAGCGGAGCAGGGAATGAGCAGTTCTTC.

The CDR3 reads CASSLGQGDNLGNTQYF. For the CDR3, the DNA is TGTGCCAGCAGCCTGGGACAGGGGGACAACCTCGGAAATACGCAGTATTTT. The chain recombines TRBV7-9 with TRBJ2-3; 11 bases fit TRBD1. The germline gives CDR1 SEHNR, CDR2 FQNEAQ (reference sequence). The CDR3 is made up of 17 amino acids. V trimming: 5 bases; J trimming: 7 bases; junction bases outside the gene matches: 14.

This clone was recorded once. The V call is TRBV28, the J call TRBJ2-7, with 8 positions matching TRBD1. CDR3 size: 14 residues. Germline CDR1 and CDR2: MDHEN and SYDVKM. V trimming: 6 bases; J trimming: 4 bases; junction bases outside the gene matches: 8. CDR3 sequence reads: CASRYQGARYEQYF. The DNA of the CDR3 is TGTGCCAGCAGATACCAGGGGGCGCGTTACGAGCAGTACTTC.

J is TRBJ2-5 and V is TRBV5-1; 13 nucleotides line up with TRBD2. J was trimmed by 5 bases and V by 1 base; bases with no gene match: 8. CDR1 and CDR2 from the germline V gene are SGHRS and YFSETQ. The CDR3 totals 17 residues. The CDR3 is CASSLPRTSGRGETQYF. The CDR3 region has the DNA TGCGCCAGCAGCTTGCCTCGGACTAGCGGGAGAGGGGAGACCCAGTACTTC.

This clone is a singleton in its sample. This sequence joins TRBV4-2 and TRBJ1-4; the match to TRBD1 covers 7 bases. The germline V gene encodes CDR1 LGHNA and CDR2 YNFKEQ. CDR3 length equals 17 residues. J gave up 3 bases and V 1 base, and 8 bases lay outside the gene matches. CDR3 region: CASSQGQQGISNEKLFF. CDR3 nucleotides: TGTGCCAGCAGCCAAGGACAACAGGGGATATCTAATGAAAAACTGTTTTTT.